A single sample gave rise to the 2 T cell receptor beta chains below, sequenced in a study of blood T cell repertoires in COVID-19. TCRdb's table, derived via immunoSEQ multiplex PCR, lists solely in-frame clones and lacks some. The sample records 100,000 to 150,000 clones, roughly 90% being singletons. The sample comprised peripheral blood. Receptors were obtained from a man in his fifties or sixties with acute or convalescent COVID-19.

V is TRBV15 and J is TRBJ2-2; 10 bases map to TRBD2. V was pared by 0 bases and J by 7 bases, with 14 bases of the junction left unmatched. This CDR3 is 19 amino acids long. Germline V gives CDR1 LNHNV, CDR2 YYDKDF (reference sequence). The CDR3: CATSRDWADLAGAGGELFF. The CDR3, as DNA: TGTGCCACCAGCAGAGATTGGGCTGATCTAGCGGGAGCGGGCGGGGAGCTGTTTTTT.

The chain recombines TRBV7-2 with TRBJ2-7, with D uncertain. CDR1 SGHTA and CDR2 FQGNSA come from the germline V gene. The CDR3 has 14 residues. Between the trimmed V and J ends, which lost 5 bases and 3 bases, there was a span of 14 bases. CDR3 amino acids: CASSQGGYSYEQYF. The CDR3 DNA follows: TGTGCCAGCAGCCAAGGCGGCTATAGCTACGAGCAGTACTTC.